This T cell receptor beta chain was profiled in a study of CD8 T cells in Susac syndrome. TCR beta from blood CD8+ and CD4+ T cells was sequenced. TEMRA cells were FACS-enriched, while CD8+ and CD4+ T cells were negatively isolated. The CDR3 length is 13 residues. Trimming removed 5 bases at V and 2 bases at J, with 13 bases between. Germline V gene lookup returns CDR1 DFQATT and CDR2 SNEGSKA (reference sequence). Reverse transcription of roughly 0.45 to 1 ug RNA used random hexamers. Coverage of TCR beta CDR3 amplification by immunoSEQ multiplex PCR extended to 54 Vbeta and 13 Jbeta. From the immunoSEQ multiplex PCR reads, TCRdb called clonotypes with MiXCR, one entry per CDR3 protein. The table lists around 160,000 distinct CDR3 sequences, around 94% of them singletons.

Sequencing input: CD4+ T cells from PBMCs. The genes are TRBV20-1 and TRBJ2-7; D might be TRBD2 (5 bases). This TCR derives from a human donor in good health. The CDR3 region is CSASRGSPYEQYF. The DNA for the CDR3 is TGCAGTGCTTCCCGGGGTAGTCCCTACGAGCAGTACTTC.